This is a list of T cell receptor beta chains from one sample in a study of cytomegalovirus exposure and HLA in healthy donors. Clones were read by immunoSEQ multiplex PCR, and TCRdb kept only the in-frame ones, dropping some. Of roughly 130,000 clones listed, approximately 78% are singletons. The sample consisted of PBMCs. All receptors derive from a woman aged 40-49 years in good health and CMV-seropositive. Both conserved end residues are part of each CDR3. The order of the fields is V gene, CDR3 length, J gene, clone size, D gene, CDR3 protein, CDR3 DNA. The D gene is left open where the match is weak. Some rows have no size entry. The others give once, few or many, or a class for an expanded clone.

v_call: TRBV5-4; cdr3_length: 14; j_call: TRBJ2-5; clone_size: NA; d_call: NA; cdr3_aa: CASSLAGFQETQYF; cdr3_nt: TGTGCCAGCAGCTTGGCGGGGTTCCAAGAGACCCAGTACTTC
v_call: TRBV6-5; cdr3_length: 13; j_call: TRBJ2-1; clone_size: NA; d_call: NA; cdr3_aa: CASRYRTTDEQFF; cdr3_nt: TGTGCCAGCAGGTACAGAACAACAGATGAGCAGTTCTTC
v_call: TRBV19; cdr3_length: 13; j_call: TRBJ1-3; clone_size: NA; d_call: NA; cdr3_aa: CASSTGIGNTIYF; cdr3_nt: TGTGCCAGTAGTACAGGGATTGGAAACACCATATATTTT
v_call: TRBV5-1; cdr3_length: 13; j_call: TRBJ2-5; clone_size: NA; d_call: NA; cdr3_aa: CASSPGTGETQYF; cdr3_nt: TGCGCCAGCAGCCCCGGGACTGGAGAGACCCAGTACTTC
v_call: TRBV10-3; cdr3_length: 14; j_call: TRBJ2-1; clone_size: NA; d_call: NA; cdr3_aa: CAHRGGDPYNEQFF; cdr3_nt: TGTGCCCACAGGGGGGGGGATCCCTACAATGAGCAGTTCTTC
v_call: TRBV6-6; cdr3_length: 12; j_call: TRBJ1-1; clone_size: NA; d_call: NA; cdr3_aa: CASSYLKHEAFF; cdr3_nt: TGTGCCAGCAGTTACTTGAAACATGAAGCTTTCTTT
v_call: TRBV27; cdr3_length: 14; j_call: TRBJ2-7; clone_size: NA; d_call: NA; cdr3_aa: CASSFSGSDYEQYF; cdr3_nt: TGTGCCAGCAGTTTTTCAGGGTCCGACTACGAGCAGTACTTC
v_call: TRBV4-1; cdr3_length: 15; j_call: TRBJ2-3; clone_size: NA; d_call: TRBD2; cdr3_aa: CASSPGLATPDTQYF; cdr3_nt: TGCGCCAGCAGCCCGGGACTAGCGACCCCAGATACGCAGTATTTT
v_call: TRBV19; cdr3_length: 16; j_call: TRBJ2-3; clone_size: few; d_call: NA; cdr3_aa: CASSISASEGADTQYF; cdr3_nt: TGTGCCAGTAGTATTTCGGCCAGCGAGGGCGCAGATACGCAGTATTTT
v_call: TRBV12-5; cdr3_length: 17; j_call: TRBJ2-1; clone_size: NA; d_call: NA; cdr3_aa: CASGLIERGAAYNEQFF; cdr3_nt: TGTGCTAGTGGTTTGATTGAACGGGGGGCCGCATACAATGAGCAGTTCTTC
v_call: TRBV27; cdr3_length: 16; j_call: TRBJ2-5; clone_size: few; d_call: TRBD2; cdr3_aa: CASSALLAGDQETQYF; cdr3_nt: TGTGCCAGCAGTGCGCTACTAGCGGGAGATCAAGAGACCCAGTACTTC
v_call: TRBV19; cdr3_length: 14; j_call: TRBJ1-1; clone_size: NA; d_call: NA; cdr3_aa: CASSRGDVSTEAFF; cdr3_nt: TGTGCCAGTAGTCGGGGGGACGTTTCGACTGAAGCTTTCTTT
v_call: TRBV4-1; cdr3_length: 19; j_call: TRBJ1-6; clone_size: NA; d_call: NA; cdr3_aa: CASSLEFLQGRAYNSPLHF; cdr3_nt: TGCGCCAGCAGCCTCGAATTTTTACAGGGAAGGGCCTATAATTCACCCCTCCACTTT
v_call: TRBV19; cdr3_length: 15; j_call: TRBJ2-1; clone_size: NA; d_call: TRBD1; cdr3_aa: CASHPGTGVPGEQFF; cdr3_nt: TGTGCCAGCCACCCCGGGACAGGGGTCCCTGGTGAGCAGTTCTTC
v_call: TRBV11-2; cdr3_length: 16; j_call: TRBJ1-2; clone_size: NA; d_call: NA; cdr3_aa: CASSLVQGTLNYGYTF; cdr3_nt: TGTGCCAGCAGCTTAGTCCAGGGGACCCTTAACTATGGCTACACCTTC
v_call: TRBV2; cdr3_length: 15; j_call: TRBJ2-1; clone_size: once; d_call: NA; cdr3_aa: CASSASTGPYNEQFF; cdr3_nt: TGTGCCAGCAGTGCCTCGACAGGTCCCTACAATGAGCAGTTCTTC
v_call: TRBV28; cdr3_length: 17; j_call: TRBJ1-4; clone_size: NA; d_call: NA; cdr3_aa: CASSPGPKLAANEKLFF; cdr3_nt: TGTGCCAGCAGTCCGGGTCCTAAACTTGCAGCTAATGAAAAACTGTTTTTT
v_call: TRBV7-9; cdr3_length: 15; j_call: TRBJ1-2; clone_size: once; d_call: NA; cdr3_aa: CASSLLEASVGGYTF; cdr3_nt: TGTGCCAGCAGCTTACTGGAGGCGAGCGTTGGTGGCTACACCTTC
v_call: TRBV28; cdr3_length: 15; j_call: TRBJ2-7; clone_size: NA; d_call: TRBD2; cdr3_aa: CASSSWGGGSYEQYF; cdr3_nt: TGTGCCAGCAGTTCCTGGGGCGGGGGCTCCTACGAGCAGTACTTC
v_call: TRBV6-5; cdr3_length: 11; j_call: TRBJ2-1; clone_size: NA; d_call: NA; cdr3_aa: CASSPGHEQFF; cdr3_nt: TGTGCCAGCAGCCCAGGGCATGAGCAGTTCTTC
v_call: TRBV28; cdr3_length: 15; j_call: TRBJ2-3; clone_size: NA; d_call: NA; cdr3_aa: CASSLGLIGTDTQYF; cdr3_nt: TGTGCCAGCAGTCTAGGTCTCATTGGCACAGATACGCAGTATTTT
v_call: TRBV4-1; cdr3_length: 16; j_call: TRBJ1-6; clone_size: NA; d_call: TRBD1; cdr3_aa: CASSQGDRPLSSPLHF; cdr3_nt: TGCGCCAGCAGCCAGGGGGACAGGCCGTTAAGTTCACCCCTCCACTTT
v_call: TRBV7-7; cdr3_length: 14; j_call: TRBJ2-7; clone_size: once; d_call: TRBD2; cdr3_aa: CASSPGTSHYEQYF; cdr3_nt: TGTGCTAGCAGCCCCGGGACTAGCCACTACGAGCAGTACTTC
v_call: TRBV13; cdr3_length: 14; j_call: TRBJ1-1; clone_size: NA; d_call: NA; cdr3_aa: CASSLGGPNTEAFF; cdr3_nt: TGTGCCAGCAGCTTAGGTGGGCCAAACACTGAAGCTTTCTTT
v_call: TRBV27; cdr3_length: 16; j_call: TRBJ2-7; clone_size: NA; d_call: TRBD2; cdr3_aa: CASSFSAGALVYEQYF; cdr3_nt: TGTGCCAGCAGTTTCTCAGCGGGAGCCCTCGTCTACGAGCAGTACTTC
v_call: TRBV5-6; cdr3_length: 13; j_call: TRBJ2-1; clone_size: NA; d_call: NA; cdr3_aa: CASSLAGFDEQFF; cdr3_nt: TGTGCCAGCAGCTTGGCCGGTTTCGATGAGCAGTTCTTC
v_call: TRBV9; cdr3_length: 16; j_call: TRBJ2-7; clone_size: once; d_call: TRBD1; cdr3_aa: CASSVEPGQGSYEQYF; cdr3_nt: TGTGCCAGCAGCGTCGAGCCGGGACAGGGATCATACGAGCAGTACTTC
v_call: TRBV9; cdr3_length: 15; j_call: TRBJ1-3; clone_size: NA; d_call: TRBD1; cdr3_aa: CASSFGTVSGNTIYF; cdr3_nt: TGTGCCAGCAGCTTCGGGACAGTCTCTGGAAACACCATATATTTT
v_call: TRBV4-1; cdr3_length: 14; j_call: TRBJ1-2; clone_size: NA; d_call: NA; cdr3_aa: CASSQDNRVSGYTF; cdr3_nt: TGCGCCAGCAGCCAAGATAACAGGGTGTCTGGCTACACCTTC
v_call: TRBV2; cdr3_length: 11; j_call: TRBJ1-1; clone_size: NA; d_call: NA; cdr3_aa: CASGGRTEAFF; cdr3_nt: TGTGCCAGCGGAGGTCGCACTGAAGCTTTCTTT
v_call: TRBV19; cdr3_length: 15; j_call: TRBJ2-7; clone_size: few; d_call: NA; cdr3_aa: CASSIGGQISYEQYF; cdr3_nt: TGTGCCAGTAGTATTGGCGGACAGATCTCCTACGAGCAGTACTTC
v_call: TRBV13; cdr3_length: 14; j_call: TRBJ1-1; clone_size: NA; d_call: NA; cdr3_aa: CASSGRGSGTEAFF; cdr3_nt: TGTGCCAGCAGCGGCAGGGGTTCGGGCACTGAAGCTTTCTTT
v_call: TRBV29-1; cdr3_length: 16; j_call: TRBJ2-3; clone_size: NA; d_call: TRBD2; cdr3_aa: CSVEPRLAGGRDTQYF; cdr3_nt: TGCAGCGTTGAGCCCCGACTCGCGGGAGGGAGAGATACGCAGTATTTT
v_call: TRBV4-2; cdr3_length: 18; j_call: TRBJ2-1; clone_size: NA; d_call: TRBD2; cdr3_aa: CASSQENSSGPSYNEQFF; cdr3_nt: TGTGCCAGCAGCCAAGAAAATTCTAGCGGACCTTCCTACAATGAGCAGTTCTTC
v_call: TRBV10-2; cdr3_length: 18; j_call: TRBJ1-5; clone_size: NA; d_call: TRBD1; cdr3_aa: CASSWGQGVPDSNQPQHF; cdr3_nt: TGCGCCAGCAGTTGGGGACAGGGGGTCCCCGATAGCAATCAGCCCCAGCATTTT
v_call: TRBV4-2; cdr3_length: 19; j_call: TRBJ2-7; clone_size: NA; d_call: NA; cdr3_aa: CASSQALSLDWQDSYEQYF; cdr3_nt: TGTGCCAGCAGCCAAGCCCTCAGCTTGGATTGGCAGGACTCCTACGAGCAGTACTTC
v_call: TRBV5-6; cdr3_length: 16; j_call: TRBJ2-3; clone_size: few; d_call: TRBD2; cdr3_aa: CASSFGVGRLTDTQYF; cdr3_nt: TGTGCCAGCAGCTTCGGGGTCGGGAGGCTCACAGATACGCAGTATTTT
v_call: TRBV30; cdr3_length: 16; j_call: TRBJ1-2; clone_size: NA; d_call: NA; cdr3_aa: CACPGFLEGANYGYTF; cdr3_nt: TGTGCCTGCCCCGGATTTTTAGAGGGGGCTAACTATGGCTACACCTTC
v_call: TRBV7-2; cdr3_length: 19; j_call: TRBJ2-3; clone_size: NA; d_call: TRBD2; cdr3_aa: CASSPLTTGLAGYEDTQYF; cdr3_nt: TGTGCCAGCAGCCCCTTAACAACAGGACTAGCGGGATACGAAGATACGCAGTATTTT
v_call: TRBV27; cdr3_length: 14; j_call: TRBJ1-4; clone_size: medium-sized; d_call: TRBD1; cdr3_aa: CASSRDRQGEKLFF; cdr3_nt: TGTGCCAGCAGTCGGGACCGACAGGGAGAAAAACTGTTTTTT
v_call: TRBV19; cdr3_length: 20; j_call: TRBJ2-6; clone_size: NA; d_call: TRBD1; cdr3_aa: CASRTGTGVGVGSGANVLTF; cdr3_nt: TGTGCCAGTAGGACAGGGACAGGGGTTGGGGTTGGCTCTGGGGCCAACGTCCTGACTTTC
v_call: TRBV29-1; cdr3_length: 12; j_call: TRBJ2-7; clone_size: NA; d_call: TRBD1; cdr3_aa: CSASTGGYEQYF; cdr3_nt: TGCAGCGCTTCGACAGGGGGTTACGAGCAGTACTTC
v_call: TRBV6-5; cdr3_length: 16; j_call: TRBJ1-2; clone_size: once; d_call: NA; cdr3_aa: CASSLGPGRASDGYTF; cdr3_nt: TGTGCCAGCAGTTTGGGGCCCGGACGGGCTAGCGATGGCTACACCTTC
v_call: TRBV7-9; cdr3_length: 12; j_call: TRBJ2-1; clone_size: NA; d_call: TRBD1; cdr3_aa: CAEGQGYNEQFF; cdr3_nt: TGTGCCGAGGGACAGGGATACAATGAGCAGTTCTTC
v_call: TRBV2; cdr3_length: 15; j_call: TRBJ2-7; clone_size: NA; d_call: TRBD2; cdr3_aa: CASRRTSGILGEQYF; cdr3_nt: TGTGCCAGCAGGAGGACTAGCGGGATTTTGGGCGAGCAGTACTTC
v_call: TRBV6-1; cdr3_length: 14; j_call: TRBJ1-2; clone_size: NA; d_call: NA; cdr3_aa: CASSEPELRVSYTF; cdr3_nt: TGTGCCAGCAGTGAACCAGAGCTCAGGGTTAGCTACACCTTC
v_call: TRBV6-1; cdr3_length: 15; j_call: TRBJ1-1; clone_size: NA; d_call: TRBD1; cdr3_aa: CASSERTGRRDEAFF; cdr3_nt: TGTGCCAGCAGTGAAAGGACAGGGCGCCGGGATGAAGCTTTCTTT
v_call: TRBV4-3; cdr3_length: 16; j_call: TRBJ1-6; clone_size: NA; d_call: NA; cdr3_aa: CASSLRGSVYNSPLHF; cdr3_nt: TGCGCCAGCAGCCTACGTGGCAGCGTCTATAATTCACCCCTCCACTTT
v_call: TRBV7-3; cdr3_length: 16; j_call: TRBJ1-6; clone_size: few; d_call: TRBD1; cdr3_aa: CASSLGQGSYNSPLHF; cdr3_nt: TGTGCCAGCAGCTTGGGACAGGGTTCCTATAATTCACCCCTCCACTTT
v_call: TRBV4-3; cdr3_length: 14; j_call: TRBJ2-1; clone_size: few; d_call: TRBD1; cdr3_aa: CASSRDSSYNEQFF; cdr3_nt: TGCGCCAGCAGCCGGGACAGCTCCTACAATGAGCAGTTCTTC
v_call: TRBV2; cdr3_length: 17; j_call: TRBJ2-7; clone_size: NA; d_call: TRBD2; cdr3_aa: CASSGETSGDPSYEQYF; cdr3_nt: TGTGCCAGCAGTGGTGAAACTAGCGGGGACCCTTCCTACGAGCAGTACTTC
v_call: TRBV29-1; cdr3_length: 13; j_call: TRBJ1-2; clone_size: few; d_call: NA; cdr3_aa: CSVGGGTAFSYTF; cdr3_nt: TGCAGCGTCGGGGGGGGAACAGCGTTCTCCTACACCTTC
v_call: TRBV18; cdr3_length: 18; j_call: TRBJ2-2; clone_size: NA; d_call: NA; cdr3_aa: CASSPHEVVQGNTGELFF; cdr3_nt: TGTGCCAGCTCACCTCATGAAGTTGTCCAGGGAAACACCGGGGAGCTGTTTTTT
v_call: TRBV28; cdr3_length: 15; j_call: TRBJ2-7; clone_size: NA; d_call: NA; cdr3_aa: CASSLVAGLTYEQYF; cdr3_nt: TGTGCCAGCAGTTTGGTCGCAGGGCTTACCTACGAGCAGTACTTC